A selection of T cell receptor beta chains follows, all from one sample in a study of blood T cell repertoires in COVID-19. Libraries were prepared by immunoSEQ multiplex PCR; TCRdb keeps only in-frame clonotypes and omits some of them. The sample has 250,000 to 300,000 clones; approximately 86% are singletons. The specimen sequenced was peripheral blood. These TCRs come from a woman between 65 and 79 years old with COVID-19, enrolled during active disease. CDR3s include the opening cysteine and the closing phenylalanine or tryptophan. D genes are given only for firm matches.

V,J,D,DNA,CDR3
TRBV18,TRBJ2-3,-,TGTGCCAGCTCACCACAGCTCGGGCGCGGGAGCACAGATACGCAGTATTTT,CASSPQLGRGSTDTQYF
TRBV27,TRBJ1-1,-,TGTGCCAGCAGTTTTGGGGCAGTGGCTGAAGCTTTCTTT,CASSFGAVAEAFF
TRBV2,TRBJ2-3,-,TGTGCCAGCAGTGTAGAGGAGTTTCGCACAGATACGCAGTATTTT,CASSVEEFRTDTQYF
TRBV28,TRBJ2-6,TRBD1,TGTGCCAGCAGCCCCCGACAGGGAGCCGGGGCCAACGTCCTGACTTTC,CASSPRQGAGANVLTF
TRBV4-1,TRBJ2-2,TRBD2,TGCGCCAGCAGCCAAGGGGGACTAGCGGGCACCGGGGAGCTGTTTTTT,CASSQGGLAGTGELFF
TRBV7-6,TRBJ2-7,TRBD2,TGTGCCAGCAGCATTACGAGCGGGGGGCCCTACGAGCAGTACTTC,CASSITSGGPYEQYF
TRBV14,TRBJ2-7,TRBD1,TGTGCCAGCAGCCGGCAGGACAGGCCCAACTCCTACGAGCAGTACTTC,CASSRQDRPNSYEQYF
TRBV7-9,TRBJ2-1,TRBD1,TGTGCCAGCAGCTTAGGACAGGGGTCCTACAATGAGCAGTTCTTC,CASSLGQGSYNEQFF
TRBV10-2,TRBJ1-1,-,TGCGCCAGCAGTCCAGTCGTAACAGGGAGGGCCATTGAAGCTTTCTTT,CASSPVVTGRAIEAFF
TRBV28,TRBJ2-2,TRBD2,TGTGCCAGCAGTTTCACCTTGGCTAGCGGGGGGGCCCTTAACACCGGGGAGCTGTTTTTT,CASSFTLASGGALNTGELFF
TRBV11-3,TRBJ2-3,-,TGTGCCAGCAGCTTAGAGGGCGGGGGCGAGTCAGATACGCAGTATTTT,CASSLEGGGESDTQYF
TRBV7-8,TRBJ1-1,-,TGTGCCAGCAGCTTGTTCGGGAGAATGAACACTGAAGCTTTCTTT,CASSLFGRMNTEAFF
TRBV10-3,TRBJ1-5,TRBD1,TGTGCCACTGGACAGGGGTGGGACAATCAGCCCCAGCATTTT,CATGQGWDNQPQHF
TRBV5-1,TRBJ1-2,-,TGCGCCAGCAGCGTCGGGGTTTCTAACTATGGCTACACCTTC,CASSVGVSNYGYTF
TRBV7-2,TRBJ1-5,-,TGTGCCAGCAGCTTGGGCGGGGGCAATCAGCCCCAGCATTTT,CASSLGGGNQPQHF
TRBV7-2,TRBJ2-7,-,TGTGCCAGCAGCCTGAGCTCCTACGAGCAGTACTTC,CASSLSSYEQYF
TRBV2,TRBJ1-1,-,TGTGCCAGCAGATACACTATGAACACTGAAGCTTTCTTT,CASRYTMNTEAFF